The entry below describes one TCR beta chain. This sample is drawn from a study of technical replicates of blood from a few donors. V lost 6 bases and J 2 bases, leaving 14 bases between the germline ends. Germline-derived CDR1 and CDR2 are MNHNS and SASEGT. The CDR3 spans 14 residues. Sequencing was performed with immunoSEQ multiplex PCR; in TCRdb, only in-frame clones are kept and a portion is missing. The sample includes some 68,000 clones, roughly 92% of them seen just once. The receptor comes from a human donor in good health. The rearrangement joins TRBV6-1 to TRBJ2-7, with a possible D match to TRBD2 (5 bases). The sample consisted of T cells isolated from PBMCs. CDR3 coding DNA: TGTGCCAGCAGGAACGGAGTTAGCGCCTACGAGCAGTACTTC. Amino acid sequence: CASRNGVSAYEQYF.